A selection of T cell receptor beta chains follows, all from one sample in a study of shared clonotypes between healthy human individuals. The table came from immunoSEQ multiplex PCR; TCRdb's copy has only in-frame clones and leaves some out. Found here are roughly 2.1 million clones, 85% to 95% of them singletons; the top ten hold 1.7%. Sequencing was done on a sample of naive CD8+ T cells from PBMCs. Every receptor here comes from a man between 18 and 29 years old in good health. Some clones in this sample may be carry-over from other donors' samples. CDR3s include the opening cysteine and the closing phenylalanine or tryptophan. D genes are given only for firm matches. A clone size is listed for some rows: how often the clone was seen (once, few, many), or a class if it is expanded.

clone size	J gene	V gene	D gene	CDR3 DNA	CDR3 protein
few	TRBJ1-5	TRBV27	-	TGTGCCAGCAGTTCCCTGGATAGCAATCAGCCCCAGCATTTT	CASSSLDSNQPQHF
-	TRBJ2-3	TRBV28	TRBD2	TGTGCCAGCACCCCCCTGGGACTAGCGGGGGCCCCAGATACGCAGTATTTT	CASTPLGLAGAPDTQYF
-	TRBJ1-2	TRBV25-1	TRBD1	TGTGCCAGCACCCGACAGGGGGCAGGGGCTAACTATGGCTACACCTTC	CASTRQGAGANYGYTF
-	TRBJ1-5	TRBV15	TRBD1	TGTGCCACCAGCAGCCGGGACAGGGGTCGAGTTGGCAATCAGCCCCAGCATTTT	CATSSRDRGRVGNQPQHF
-	TRBJ1-2	TRBV9	-	TGTGCCAGCAGCGTAGGGACAGATTATGGCTACACCTTC	CASSVGTDYGYTF
-	TRBJ1-4	TRBV7-6	TRBD1	TGTGCCAGCAGTCATTCGAGACAGGGGGATGAAAAACTGTTTTTT	CASSHSRQGDEKLFF
-	TRBJ2-7	TRBV27	TRBD1	TGTGCCAGCAGTTTGACAGGGGCCGGGGCCGAGCAGTACTTC	CASSLTGAGAEQYF
-	TRBJ2-1	TRBV5-8	-	TGTGCCAGCAGGCCGGTCGGGGGCTACAATGAGCAGTTCTTC	CASRPVGGYNEQFF
-	TRBJ1-1	TRBV6-1	TRBD1	TGTGCCAGCCGTGCTTTACCGGGACAGGGCACTCCTGAAGCTTTCTTT	CASRALPGQGTPEAFF
-	TRBJ1-1	TRBV5-1	-	TGCGCCAGCAGCTTGGTCGTGATGGGACAAACTGAAGCTTTCTTT	CASSLVVMGQTEAFF
-	TRBJ2-1	TRBV15	-	TGTGCCACCAGCAGAGGTGGAAATGAGCAGTTCTTC	CATSRGGNEQFF
-	TRBJ2-2	TRBV10-3	-	TGTGCCATCAGGAGGGACACCGGGGATCTGTTTTTT	CAIRRDTGDLFF
-	TRBJ1-1	TRBV19	TRBD1	TGTGCCAGTAGTGCCTCCTCAGGGGGAGGCACTGAAGCTTTCTTT	CASSASSGGGTEAFF
-	TRBJ2-7	TRBV7-9	TRBD1	TGTGCCAGCAGCGGACAGGGGGTAGGCGAGCAGTACTTC	CASSGQGVGEQYF
-	TRBJ2-5	TRBV5-1	-	TGCGCCAGCAGCTTGGCGCAGGGTACGGGGGAGACCCAGTACTTC	CASSLAQGTGETQYF
-	TRBJ1-5	TRBV28	-	TGTGCCAGCAGTTTACGTGGGTTCAATCAGCCCCAGCATTTT	CASSLRGFNQPQHF
-	TRBJ1-1	TRBV9	-	TGTGCCAGCAGCTCAGGGACGGAAGAAGCTTTCTTT	CASSSGTEEAFF
-	TRBJ1-2	TRBV6-1	-	TGTGCCAGCAGTGAAGGCCAGGCACCCTACCGCTATGGCTACACCTTC	CASSEGQAPYRYGYTF
-	TRBJ2-5	TRBV15	-	TGTGCCACCAGGGACAGCCAAGAGACCCAGTACTTC	CATRDSQETQYF
-	TRBJ2-1	TRBV9	-	TGTGCCAGCAGCGTATCTTCTTACGGCCGCCTACACAATGAGCAGTTCTTC	CASSVSSYGRLHNEQFF
-	TRBJ2-7	TRBV27	-	TGTGCCAGCAGTTTTCTAGGGACGGAAAGGGACGAGCAGTACTTC	CASSFLGTERDEQYF
once	TRBJ1-3	TRBV19	-	TGTGCCAGTAGTGTCGAAAAGGTCCCTGGAAACACCATATATTTT	CASSVEKVPGNTIYF
few	TRBJ1-1	TRBV7-6	-	TGTGCCAGCAGCTTAGGACAAAACACTGAAGCTTTCTTT	CASSLGQNTEAFF
-	TRBJ2-1	TRBV6-1	-	TGTGCCAGCAGTGACTTCGCGTATGAGACCGGCAATGAGCAGTTCTTC	CASSDFAYETGNEQFF